This T cell receptor (beta chain) came from a study of blood T cell repertoires in COVID-19. The sample holds one count of this clone. This table comes from immunoSEQ multiplex PCR, and its TCRdb copy is limited to in-frame clones, with some not included. The table lists approximately 150,000 clones, about nine tenths of them singletons. There are 11 residues in the CDR3. V shed 3 bases and J shed 5 bases, with 4 bases lying between them. Germline CDR1 is LGHNA and CDR2 is YSLEER. Sequencing was performed on peripheral blood. This receptor was obtained from a young man with COVID-19, enrolled during active disease. The chain combines TRBV4-3 with TRBJ2-5; D is undetermined. CDR3 residues: CASSHGETQYF. The CDR3 DNA reads as TGCGCCAGCAGCCACGGGGAGACCCAGTACTTC.